This TCR beta chain was obtained from a study of beta chain features in type 1 diabetes. Study-level findings and limits: TCRB CDR3s were moderately but significantly shorter in Type 1 diabetes patients in all four CD4+ subsets. Patients and controls would share equally any PCR tilt toward shorter templates. Across patients, naive, central memory and Treg TCRB repertoires exhibited apparently greater similarity than was observed across healthy donors.

Reverse transcription of all isolated RNA meant that expressed TCRB transcripts were sequenced. Some 3.4 million reads were obtained on average from naive, central memory and regulatory T cell samples. The method was immunoSEQ multiplex PCR; TCRdb's version includes in-frame clones alone and lacks a portion of them. The sample consists of 120,000 or so clones, 17% of them appearing once. Sort purity for all populations was recorded as exceeding 98%. The germline V gene has CDR1 SGHTA and CDR2 FQGNSA. The CDR3 contains 15 residues. Trimming pared 5 bases from V and 0 bases from J, leaving 12 bases between. This clone showed up many times. Its antigen remains unknown.

The rearrangement links TRBV7-2 to TRBJ2-3, with TRBD2 as a possible D gene (6 bases). Sequencing was performed on central memory CD4+ T cells from blood. The source is a man younger than 35 with type 1 diabetes. The CDR3 DNA follows: TGTGCCAGCAGCCCTGGACTACAGAGCACAGATACGCAGTATTTT. Its translation is CASSPGLQSTDTQYF.